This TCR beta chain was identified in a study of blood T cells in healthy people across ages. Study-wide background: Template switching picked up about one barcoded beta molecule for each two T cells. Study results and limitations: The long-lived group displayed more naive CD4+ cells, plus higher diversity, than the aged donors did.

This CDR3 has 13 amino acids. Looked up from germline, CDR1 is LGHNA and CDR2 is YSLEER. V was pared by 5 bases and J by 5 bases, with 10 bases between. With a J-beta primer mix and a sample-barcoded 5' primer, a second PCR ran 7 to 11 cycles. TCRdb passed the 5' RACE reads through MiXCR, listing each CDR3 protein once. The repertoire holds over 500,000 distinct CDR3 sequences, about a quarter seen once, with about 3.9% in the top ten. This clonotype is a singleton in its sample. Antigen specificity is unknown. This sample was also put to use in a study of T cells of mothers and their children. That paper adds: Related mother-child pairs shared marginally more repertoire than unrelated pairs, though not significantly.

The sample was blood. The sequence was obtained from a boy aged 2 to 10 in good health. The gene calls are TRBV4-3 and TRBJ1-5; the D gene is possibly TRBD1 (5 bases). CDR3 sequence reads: CASSFGRDQPQHF. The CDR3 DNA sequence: TGCGCCAGCAGCTTCGGCAGGGATCAGCCCCAGCATTTT.